Listed below are T cell receptor beta chains from one sample, sequenced in a study of identifying expanded T cells in peripheral blood. Sequencing used immunoSEQ multiplex PCR; TCRdb keeps in-frame clones, though not all of them. The repertoire holds 100,000 to 150,000 clones, about four fifths seen once, with over 3% in the top ten. The specimen was blood. The receptor source for this set is a person aged 18 to 70 in good health. CDR3s include the opening cysteine and the closing phenylalanine or tryptophan. The D gene is left open where the match is weak. The listing skips clone size in some rows; elsewhere it reads once, few, many or a size class.

TGTGCCAGCAGCCCCCACGAGATCTATGGCTACACCTTC,CASSPHEIYGYTF,TRBV28,.,TRBJ1-2,.
TGTGCCAGCATCAAGACTCCGGGACAGGGCTACACTGAAGCTTTCTTT,CASIKTPGQGYTEAFF,TRBV7-6,once,TRBJ1-1,TRBD1
TGCGCCAGCAGCCAAAGAACTCAGGGGTACCGGTCCTACGAGCAGTACTTC,CASSQRTQGYRSYEQYF,TRBV4-3,.,TRBJ2-7,.
TGCAGTGCTAGTTGGGAAAAGCAGTTCTTC,CSASWEKQFF,TRBV20-1,.,TRBJ2-1,.
TGCAGCGTACTTCTTACCGGGACAGGAAAAGCTTTCTTT,CSVLLTGTGKAFF,TRBV29-1,.,TRBJ1-1,TRBD1
TGTGCCAGCAGCTTAGACAGGAGAAGTAATTCACCCCTCCACTTT,CASSLDRRSNSPLHF,TRBV7-6,.,TRBJ1-6,.
TGTGCAAGTCGCTTATACGTACTGAAAGCTAACTATGGCTACACCTTC,CASRLYVLKANYGYTF,TRBV12-2,.,TRBJ1-2,.
TGTGCCAGCAGCGGACAGCAATATGGCTACACCTTC,CASSGQQYGYTF,TRBV11-2,.,TRBJ1-2,.
TGTGCCAGCAGAACAGGGAGCACTGAAGCTTTCTTT,CASRTGSTEAFF,TRBV27,.,TRBJ1-1,.
TGTGCCAGCAGCGTCGGCGGAAGCGGAAACTATGGCTACACCTTC,CASSVGGSGNYGYTF,TRBV9,.,TRBJ1-2,.
TGTGCCAGCAGCGTACAGGCCGGAGAGGGATACGAGCAGTACTTC,CASSVQAGEGYEQYF,TRBV9,.,TRBJ2-7,.
TGTGCCAGCAGCTCAACTCATTTTCCGACCGGGACTGAAATCACAGATACGCAGTATTTT,CASSSTHFPTGTEITDTQYF,TRBV7-6,.,TRBJ2-3,.
TGTGCCAGCAGCCTCGGGACTTGGGAGAGCTCCTACGAGCAGTACTTC,CASSLGTWESSYEQYF,TRBV7-2,.,TRBJ2-7,.
TGTGCCAGCAGCCCTCCGGGACTACTCAACTATACGCAGTATTTT,CASSPPGLLNYTQYF,TRBV11-2,.,TRBJ2-3,TRBD2
TGTGCCAGCAGCCCTTGGGGGCCGGGGAAGGGTTTTGATGGCTACACCTTC,CASSPWGPGKGFDGYTF,TRBV7-9,.,TRBJ1-2,.
TGTGCCAGCTCACCCAGAGGGGCCCACGAGCAGTACTTC,CASSPRGAHEQYF,TRBV18,many,TRBJ2-7,.
TGTGCCAGCAGTCCCGACGGACAGAACTATGGCTACACCTTC,CASSPDGQNYGYTF,TRBV6-5,.,TRBJ1-2,.
TGCAGCGTTGAATCCGATACTCGGACGCAGTATTTT,CSVESDTRTQYF,TRBV29-1,.,TRBJ2-3,.
TGTGCCAGCAGCTACGGGACGGTGAACACCGGGGAGCTGTTTTTT,CASSYGTVNTGELFF,TRBV7-2,medium-sized,TRBJ2-2,.
TGTGCCAGCAGCTTAGTATTAGCAGGGAACACTGAAGCTTTCTTT,CASSLVLAGNTEAFF,TRBV7-9,once,TRBJ1-1,.
TGTGCCAGTAGCGCCGGGACAGGGAGAGTAAAACTGTTTTTT,CASSAGTGRVKLFF,TRBV19,.,TRBJ1-4,TRBD1
TGTGCCAGCAGCCCCGGGCTAGCGGGGTCCTACAATGAGCAGTTCTTC,CASSPGLAGSYNEQFF,TRBV5-6,.,TRBJ2-1,TRBD2
TGTGCCAGCAGCTTAGAGGTCGGCGGCACTGAAGCTTTCTTT,CASSLEVGGTEAFF,TRBV11-2,once,TRBJ1-1,.
TGTGCCAGCTCACCAATTCACGGAGACACTGAAGCTTTCTTT,CASSPIHGDTEAFF,TRBV18,.,TRBJ1-1,.
TGTGCCAGTAGTAGGGGGCTTGTTGAAAAACTGTTTTTT,CASSRGLVEKLFF,TRBV19,.,TRBJ1-4,.
TGTGCCAGCTCACCACAACCAGGGGGCGCCACTGAAGCTTTCTTT,CASSPQPGGATEAFF,TRBV18,.,TRBJ1-1,TRBD1
TGTGCCAGCAGGGACTCCTACGAGCAGTACTTC,CASRDSYEQYF,TRBV6-6,.,TRBJ2-7,.
TGCGCCAGCAGTGAGTCCCCCCGGGGCACTGAAGCTTTCTTT,CASSESPRGTEAFF,TRBV10-1,.,TRBJ1-1,.
TGTGCCAGCAGCCGGAGTGGTACTGAAGCTTTCTTT,CASSRSGTEAFF,TRBV5-6,.,TRBJ1-1,.
TGTGCCAGCCGCCAGCCGAACACTGAAGCTTTCTTT,CASRQPNTEAFF,TRBV5-6,.,TRBJ1-1,.
TGTGCCAGTAGTATTAATAGGGGACAGGGGCGTCACGAGCAGTACTTC,CASSINRGQGRHEQYF,TRBV19,.,TRBJ2-7,TRBD1
TGTGCCAGCAGCTCCGTGGGGCCACGAAGTAAAAACATTCAGTACTTC,CASSSVGPRSKNIQYF,TRBV7-9,.,TRBJ2-4,.
TGCAGTGCTAGACCCACAGATACGCAGTATTTT,CSARPTDTQYF,TRBV20-1,.,TRBJ2-3,.
TGTGCCAGCAGCCCGCGGACAGGGGGCCCATTAGCTTTCTTT,CASSPRTGGPLAFF,TRBV7-2,.,TRBJ1-1,TRBD1
TGTGCCAGCAGTTACGGTGGCGGGGTCGGGGATACGCAGTATTTT,CASSYGGGVGDTQYF,TRBV6-5,.,TRBJ2-3,.
TGTGCCAGCAGCTTTGGGACAGGAAAAAACATTCAGTACTTC,CASSFGTGKNIQYF,TRBV7-2,.,TRBJ2-4,TRBD1
TGTGCCAGCAGTCTTTCCCATACAGCACGTCACAATCAGCCCCAGCATTTT,CASSLSHTARHNQPQHF,TRBV2,.,TRBJ1-5,.
TGTGCCAGCAGCTTAGGGCTGGGGGGCCCGGAGACCCAGTACTTC,CASSLGLGGPETQYF,TRBV7-7,.,TRBJ2-5,.
TGTGCCAGCAGCGTGGGGTCCGCCGGAGAGACCCAGTACTTC,CASSVGSAGETQYF,TRBV9,once,TRBJ2-5,.
TGTGCCAGCAGCTTAGGCTCACTAGCGGGGGGCGGAGGGACAGATACGCAGTATTTT,CASSLGSLAGGGGTDTQYF,TRBV7-8,.,TRBJ2-3,TRBD2
TGTGCCAGCAGCTCTGGGGGACCCACGCGCGGCTACACCTTC,CASSSGGPTRGYTF,TRBV9,.,TRBJ1-2,.
TGTGCCAGCAGCGTAGTTGGGACAGGGGATGGCTACACCTTC,CASSVVGTGDGYTF,TRBV9,once,TRBJ1-2,TRBD1
TGCAGCGCTCCTAGGACAGGGGCGAACACCGGGGAGCTGTTTTTT,CSAPRTGANTGELFF,TRBV29-1,few,TRBJ2-2,TRBD1
TGTGCCAGCAGTTTTAGCCCAGGGGACTATGGCTACACCTTC,CASSFSPGDYGYTF,TRBV27,once,TRBJ1-2,.
TGTGCCAGCAGCTTGGACAGGGATCTACCTGAAGCTTTCTTT,CASSLDRDLPEAFF,TRBV5-5,.,TRBJ1-1,.
TGTGCCTGGAGTTACAACTATGGCTACACCTTC,CAWSYNYGYTF,TRBV30,few,TRBJ1-2,.
TGTGCCAGCAGATCGGACAGTAGCAACACTGAAGCTTTCTTT,CASRSDSSNTEAFF,TRBV2,.,TRBJ1-1,.
TGTGCCAGCAGGGGAGGTCGGAGCAATCAGCCCCAGCATTTT,CASRGGRSNQPQHF,TRBV5-8,.,TRBJ1-5,.
TGCGCCAGCAGCTTGGGGTACCAAAATTCACCCCTCCACTTT,CASSLGYQNSPLHF,TRBV5-1,few,TRBJ1-6,.
TGTGCCAGCAATCCATCTGGGGCCAACGTCCTGACTTTC,CASNPSGANVLTF,TRBV6-5,.,TRBJ2-6,.
TGTGCCAGCTCACTAGTAACCGGCAGCCATAATTCACCCCTCCACTTT,CASSLVTGSHNSPLHF,TRBV18,.,TRBJ1-6,.
TGTGCCAGCAGCTCCAGCCTAGCCGGGATCACTGAAGCTTTCTTT,CASSSSLAGITEAFF,TRBV7-9,.,TRBJ1-1,.
TGTGCCAGCAGAGAACGCAGGGGGCTCGGTACGACTGAAGCTTTCTTT,CASRERRGLGTTEAFF,TRBV2,.,TRBJ1-1,TRBD1
TGTGCCAGCAGCTTACTTAGGGAAAACATTCAGTACTTC,CASSLLRENIQYF,TRBV13,.,TRBJ2-4,.
TGTGCCACCATTCAGGACAGGGCGGGCACTGAAGCTTTCTTT,CATIQDRAGTEAFF,TRBV15,.,TRBJ1-1,TRBD1
TGCGCCAGCAGCTGGGATGGTACAACTGAAGCTTTCTTT,CASSWDGTTEAFF,TRBV5-1,.,TRBJ1-1,.
TGTGCCAGCAGCCTCGAAGGGACGGGCCGGGGGTCTGGCTACACCTTC,CASSLEGTGRGSGYTF,TRBV13,.,TRBJ1-2,.
TGTGCCAGCAGTCCGGAGAAACAGCCCCAGCATTTT,CASSPEKQPQHF,TRBV2,few,TRBJ1-5,.
TGCGCCAGCAGCCAAGAAGGAAACCAGGGGCAACCGTCGCGGGATGAAAAACTGTTTTTT,CASSQEGNQGQPSRDEKLFF,TRBV4-3,.,TRBJ1-4,.